What follows are 7 T cell receptor beta chains derived from one specimen sequenced in a study of read filtering for tumor transcriptome and immune sequencing. This library used about 360 ng RNA and molecular barcoded adaptors spanning alpha/delta and beta/gamma chains. One entry per CDR3 protein, called by TCRdb with MiXCR from the reads. The table has about 5,500 distinct CDR3 sequences, just over 20% seen once. The sequenced sample was a population of CD138-negative cells sorted from bone marrow. These receptors were collected from a donor aged 40 or older with multiple myeloma.

This clonotype is deemed medium-sized (0.01 to 0.1%). The chain employs TRBV7-3 and TRBJ2-2, with D possibly being TRBD1 (6 bases). Germline values: CDR1 SGHTA, CDR2 FQGTGA. Trimming took 4 bases from V and 2 from J, leaving 8 bases between them. CDR3 length: 14 amino acids. CDR3 amino acids: CASSSQGNTGELFF. The CDR3 DNA is TGTGCCAGCAGCTCACAGGGTAACACCGGGGAGCTGTTTTTT. Looking up the rest from reference TRBV7-3 and TRBJ2-2 gives the full variable domain: GAGVSQTPSNKVTEKGKYVELRCDPISGHTALYWYRQSLGQGPEFLIYFQGTGAADDSGLPNDRFFAVRPEGSVSTLKIQRTERGDSAVYLCASSSQGNTGELFFGEGSRLTVL.

This clonotype rates as medium-sized. This sequence joins TRBV27 and TRBJ2-7, with D maybe TRBD1 (6 bases). V dropped 3 bases and J dropped 2 bases, with 14 bases sitting between them. The CDR3 covers 15 residues. CDR1 MNHEY and CDR2 SMNVEV come from the germline V gene (reference sequence). In nucleotides, the CDR3 is TGTGCCAGCAGTTTCAAAGGGGACAATCCCTACGAGCAGTACTTC. It codes for CASSFKGDNPYEQYF.

This clonotype showed up many times. Possible read error: a much larger clone is one base away. J is TRBJ2-1 and V is TRBV29-1; the D is unclear. This CDR3 region has 11 residues. The germline V gene has CDR1 SQVTM and CDR2 ANQGSEA. The chain's CDR3 is CSVKENNGQFF. The CDR3 region has the DNA TGCAGCGTTAAGGAGAACAATGGGCAGTTCTTC.

This clonotype is labeled medium-sized. This sequence joins TRBV7-2 and TRBJ2-1; 9 positions agree with TRBD2. This CDR3 has 16 residues. Germline trimming cut 6 bases from V and 4 bases from J; bases unmatched to any gene: 10. Germline CDR1 SGHTA, CDR2 FQGNSA. This CDR3 reads CASSSGSGVGYNEQFF. CDR3 coding DNA: TGTGCCAGCAGTAGCGGGAGTGGGGTTGGTTACAATGAGCAGTTCTTC.

Concerning this clonotype itself: A far larger clone is a single base away, which makes a read error likely. V is TRBV5-4 and J is TRBJ2-6, with D possibly being TRBD1 or TRBD2 (5 bases each). V was pared by 4 bases and J by 0 bases, with 23 bases between. Germline V gene lookup returns CDR1 SGHNT and CDR2 YYREEE (reference sequence). The CDR3 contains 20 residues. The CDR3 DNA reads as TGTGCCAGCAGCCCAAGTCCGGTGGGACGGGGTTACTCTGGGGCCAACGTCCTGACTTTC. It translates to CASSPSPVGRGYSGANVLTF. Complete variable domain (other parts from reference TRBV5-4 and TRBJ2-6): ETGVTQSPTHLIKTRGQQVTLRCSSQSGHNTVSWYQQALGQGPQFIFQYYREEENGRGNFPPRFSGLQFPNYSSELNVNALELDDSALYLCASSPSPVGRGYSGANVLTFGAGSRLTVL.

This clonotype showed up just a few times. V usage is TRBV27 and J usage is TRBJ2-7; perhaps TRBD2 as D (5 bases). This CDR3 spans 13 amino acids. Trimming removed 2 bases at V and 7 bases at J, with 12 bases between. Germline CDR1 and CDR2: MNHEY and SMNVEV (reference sequence). The CDR3 reads CASSLRNRGEQYF. The DNA of the CDR3 is TGTGCCAGCAGTTTAAGGAACAGAGGGGAGCAGTACTTC.

This clonotype was picked up many times. A much larger clone sits a single nucleotide away, making a read error possible. The genes are TRBV7-8 and TRBJ2-1; 7 bases match TRBD2. The CDR3 loop spans 17 amino acids. CDR1 and CDR2 (germline): SGHVS, FQNEAQ. DNA for the CDR3: TGTGCCAGCAGCTTAGACGCCCTAGCGGCCCCCTACAATGGGCAGTTCTTC. Its protein is CASSLDALAAPYNGQFF.